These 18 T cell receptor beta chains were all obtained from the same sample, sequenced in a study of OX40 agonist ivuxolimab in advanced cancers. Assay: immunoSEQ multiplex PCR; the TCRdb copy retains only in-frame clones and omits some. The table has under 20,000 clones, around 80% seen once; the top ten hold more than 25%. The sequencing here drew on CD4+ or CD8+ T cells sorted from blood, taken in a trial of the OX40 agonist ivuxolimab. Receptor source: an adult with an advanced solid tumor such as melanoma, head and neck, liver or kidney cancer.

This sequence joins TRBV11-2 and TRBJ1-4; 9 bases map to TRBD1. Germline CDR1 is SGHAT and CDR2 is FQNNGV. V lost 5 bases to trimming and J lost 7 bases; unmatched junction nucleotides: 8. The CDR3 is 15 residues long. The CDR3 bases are TGTGCCAGCAGCGCTTACAGGGGGCGAGGTGAAAAACTGTTTTTT. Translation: CASSAYRGRGEKLFF.

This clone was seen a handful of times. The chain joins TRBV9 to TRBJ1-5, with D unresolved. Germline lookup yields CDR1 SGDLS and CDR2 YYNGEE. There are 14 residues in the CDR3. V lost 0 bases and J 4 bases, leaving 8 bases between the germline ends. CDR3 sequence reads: CASSVGLGNQPQHF. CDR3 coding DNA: TGTGCCAGCAGCGTAGGTTTAGGGAATCAGCCCCAGCATTTT.

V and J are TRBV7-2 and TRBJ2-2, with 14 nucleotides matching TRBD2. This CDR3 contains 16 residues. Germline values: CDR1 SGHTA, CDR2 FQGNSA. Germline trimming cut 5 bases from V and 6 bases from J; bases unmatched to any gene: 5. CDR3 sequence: CASSQGLAGGSGELFF. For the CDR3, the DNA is TGTGCCAGCAGCCAAGGACTAGCGGGGGGTTCCGGGGAGCTGTTTTTT.

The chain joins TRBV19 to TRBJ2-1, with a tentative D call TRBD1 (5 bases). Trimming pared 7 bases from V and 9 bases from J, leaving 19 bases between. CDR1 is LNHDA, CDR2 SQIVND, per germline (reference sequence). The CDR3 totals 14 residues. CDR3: CASTPVGGAGEQFF. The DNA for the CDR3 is TGTGCCAGTACTCCCGTGGGTGGGGCCGGTGAGCAGTTCTTC.

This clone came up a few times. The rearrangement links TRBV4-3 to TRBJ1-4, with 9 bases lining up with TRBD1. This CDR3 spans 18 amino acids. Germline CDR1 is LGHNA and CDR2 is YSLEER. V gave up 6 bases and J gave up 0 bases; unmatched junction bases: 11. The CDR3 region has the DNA TGCGCCAGCAGTGCTACAGGGGGCGCGGAGGCAACTAATGAAAAACTGTTTTTT. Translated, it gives CASSATGGAEATNEKLFF.

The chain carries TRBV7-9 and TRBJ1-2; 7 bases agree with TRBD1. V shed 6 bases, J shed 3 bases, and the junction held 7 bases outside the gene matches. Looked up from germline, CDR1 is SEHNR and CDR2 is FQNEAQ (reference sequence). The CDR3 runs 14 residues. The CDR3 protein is CASSSAGTDYGYTF. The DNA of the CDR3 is TGTGCCAGCAGTTCCGCCGGGACAGACTATGGCTACACCTTC.

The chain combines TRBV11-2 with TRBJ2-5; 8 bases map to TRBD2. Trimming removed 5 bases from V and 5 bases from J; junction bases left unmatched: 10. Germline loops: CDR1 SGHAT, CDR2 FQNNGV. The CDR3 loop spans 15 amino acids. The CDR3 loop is CASSHGGASGETQYF. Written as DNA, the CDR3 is TGTGCCAGCAGCCACGGGGGGGCCTCGGGGGAGACCCAGTACTTC.

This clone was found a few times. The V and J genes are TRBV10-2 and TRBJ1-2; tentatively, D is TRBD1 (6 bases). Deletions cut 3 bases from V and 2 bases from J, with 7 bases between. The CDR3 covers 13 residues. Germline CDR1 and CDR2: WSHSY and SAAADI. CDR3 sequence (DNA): TGCGCCAGCAGTGACCAGGGGAACTATGGCTACACCTTC. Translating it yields CASSDQGNYGYTF.

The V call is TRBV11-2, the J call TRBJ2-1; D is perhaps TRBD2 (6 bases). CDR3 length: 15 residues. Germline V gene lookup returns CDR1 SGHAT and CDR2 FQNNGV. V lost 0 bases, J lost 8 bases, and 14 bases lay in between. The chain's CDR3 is CASSLEYVGEDEQFF. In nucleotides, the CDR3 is TGTGCCAGCAGCTTAGAATACGTGGGGGAGGATGAGCAGTTCTTC.

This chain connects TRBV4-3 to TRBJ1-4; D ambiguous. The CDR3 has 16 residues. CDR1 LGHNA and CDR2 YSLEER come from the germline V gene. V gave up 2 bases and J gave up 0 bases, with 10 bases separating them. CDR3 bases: TGCGCCAGCAGCCAAATTATCGGACCAACTAATGAAAAACTGTTTTTT. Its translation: CASSQIIGPTNEKLFF.

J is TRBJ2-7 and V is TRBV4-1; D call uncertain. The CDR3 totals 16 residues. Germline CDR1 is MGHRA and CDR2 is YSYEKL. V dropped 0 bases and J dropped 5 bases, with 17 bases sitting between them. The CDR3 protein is CASSQDTGWERNEQYF. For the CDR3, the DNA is TGCGCCAGCAGCCAAGATACGGGCTGGGAAAGGAACGAGCAGTACTTC.

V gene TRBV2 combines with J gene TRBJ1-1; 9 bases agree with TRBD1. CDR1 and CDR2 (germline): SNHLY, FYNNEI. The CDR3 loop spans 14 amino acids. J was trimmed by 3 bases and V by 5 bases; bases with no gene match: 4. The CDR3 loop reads CASSPRDRDTEAFF. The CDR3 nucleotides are TGTGCCAGCAGTCCCCGGGACAGGGACACTGAAGCTTTCTTT.

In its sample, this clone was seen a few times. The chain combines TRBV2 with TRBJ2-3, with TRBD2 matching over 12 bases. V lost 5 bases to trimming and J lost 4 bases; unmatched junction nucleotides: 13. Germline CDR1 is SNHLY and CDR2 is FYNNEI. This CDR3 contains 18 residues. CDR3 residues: CASSWHLAGGLLSDTQYF. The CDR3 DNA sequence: TGTGCCAGCAGTTGGCATCTAGCGGGGGGGCTTTTGTCAGATACGCAGTATTTT.

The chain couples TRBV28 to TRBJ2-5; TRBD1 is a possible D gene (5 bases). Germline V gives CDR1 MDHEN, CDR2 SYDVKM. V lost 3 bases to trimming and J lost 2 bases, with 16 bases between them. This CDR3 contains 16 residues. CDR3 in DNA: TGTGCCAGCAGTTTTATGTGGCAGGGTGGTCAAGAGACCCAGTACTTC. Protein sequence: CASSFMWQGGQETQYF.

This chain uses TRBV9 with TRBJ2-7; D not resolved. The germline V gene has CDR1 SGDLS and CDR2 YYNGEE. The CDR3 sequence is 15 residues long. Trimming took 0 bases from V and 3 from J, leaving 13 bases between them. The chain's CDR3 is CASSVAPLAHYEQYF. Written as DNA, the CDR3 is TGTGCCAGCAGCGTAGCCCCACTTGCCCACTACGAGCAGTACTTC. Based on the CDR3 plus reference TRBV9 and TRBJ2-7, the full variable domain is DSGVTQTPKHLITATGQRVTLRCSPRSGDLSVYWYQQSLDQGLQFLIQYYNGEERAKGNILERFSAQQFPDLHSELNLSSLELGDSALYFCASSVAPLAHYEQYFGPGTRLTVT.

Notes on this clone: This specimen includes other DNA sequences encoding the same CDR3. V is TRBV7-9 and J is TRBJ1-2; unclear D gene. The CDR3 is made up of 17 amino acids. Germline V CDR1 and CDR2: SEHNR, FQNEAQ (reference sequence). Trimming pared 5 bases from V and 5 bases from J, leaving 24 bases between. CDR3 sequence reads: CASSLPGSATASYGYTF. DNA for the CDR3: TGTGCCAGCAGCCTGCCGGGGTCTGCTACTGCTTCTTATGGCTACACCTTC.

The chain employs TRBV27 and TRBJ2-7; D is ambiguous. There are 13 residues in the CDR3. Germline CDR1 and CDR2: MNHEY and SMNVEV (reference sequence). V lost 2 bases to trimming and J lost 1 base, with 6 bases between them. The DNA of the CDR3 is TGTGCCAGCAGTTTAAAAGAGTCCTACGAGCAGTACTTC. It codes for CASSLKESYEQYF.

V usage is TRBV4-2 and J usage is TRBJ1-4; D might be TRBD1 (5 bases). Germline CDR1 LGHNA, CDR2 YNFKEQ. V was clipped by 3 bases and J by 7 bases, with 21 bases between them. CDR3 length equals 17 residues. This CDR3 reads CASSHSEQGPHSEKLFF. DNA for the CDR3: TGTGCCAGCAGCCATTCGGAGCAGGGTCCCCATAGTGAAAAACTGTTTTTT.